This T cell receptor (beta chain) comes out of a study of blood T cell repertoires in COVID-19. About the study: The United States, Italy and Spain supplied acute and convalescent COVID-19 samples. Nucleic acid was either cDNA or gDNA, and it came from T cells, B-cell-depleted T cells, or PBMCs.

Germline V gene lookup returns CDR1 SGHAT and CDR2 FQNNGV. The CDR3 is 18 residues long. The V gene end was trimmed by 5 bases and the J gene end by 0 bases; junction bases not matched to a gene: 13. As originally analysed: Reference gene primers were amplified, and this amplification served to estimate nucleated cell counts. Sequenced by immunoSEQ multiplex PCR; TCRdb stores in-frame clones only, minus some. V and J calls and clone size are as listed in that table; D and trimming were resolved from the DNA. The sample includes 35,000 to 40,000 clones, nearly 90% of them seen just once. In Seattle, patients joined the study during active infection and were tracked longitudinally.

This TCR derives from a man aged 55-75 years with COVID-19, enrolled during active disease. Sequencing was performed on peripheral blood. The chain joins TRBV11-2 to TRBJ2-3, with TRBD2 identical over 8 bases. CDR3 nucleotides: TGTGCCAGCAGCATAGGGGGGGCGACTAGCGCTAGCACAGATACGCAGTATTTT. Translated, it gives CASSIGGATSASTDTQYF.